The sequence of this T cell receptor beta chain was determined in a study of T cells in Graves' hyperthyroidism and ophthalmopathy. Findings and limits, study-wide: Appearing also in blood were most of the thyroid clonotypes expanded above 0.001.

At least ten counts were recorded for this clonotype. As yet, its antigen is unknown. Amplified regions were TCR beta CDR3 sequences from RNA transcripts. With the HTBI primer set, the TCR CDR3 went through a first round of RT-PCR. Using its own MiXCR run on the multiplex PCR reads, TCRdb lists one record per CDR3 protein. Among approximately 700,000 distinct CDR3 sequences listed, 16% were seen once. Patients with uncontrolled infections, other autoimmune diseases, pregnancy or lactation were excluded. Orbital computed tomography and thyroid ultrasound, together with serum TRAb and thyroxine and clinical symptoms, were used for diagnoses. Isolation of PBMCs was performed on 8.5 to 10 ml fresh peripheral blood. The CDR3 extends over 16 amino acids. Germline V lookup: CDR1 MNHNS, CDR2 SASEGT. The V gene end was trimmed by 3 bases and the J gene end by 6 bases; junction bases not matched to a gene: 6.

This clonotype originated in a man between 18 and 29 years old with Graves' hyperthyroidism. The V gene is TRBV6-1, the J gene TRBJ2-1, with TRBD1 identical over 12 bases. Material for sequencing was blood. The DNA for the CDR3 is TGTGCCAGCAGTGACGGGACAGGGGGCTTCATCAATGAGCAGTTCTTC. Its translation: CASSDGTGGFINEQFF.